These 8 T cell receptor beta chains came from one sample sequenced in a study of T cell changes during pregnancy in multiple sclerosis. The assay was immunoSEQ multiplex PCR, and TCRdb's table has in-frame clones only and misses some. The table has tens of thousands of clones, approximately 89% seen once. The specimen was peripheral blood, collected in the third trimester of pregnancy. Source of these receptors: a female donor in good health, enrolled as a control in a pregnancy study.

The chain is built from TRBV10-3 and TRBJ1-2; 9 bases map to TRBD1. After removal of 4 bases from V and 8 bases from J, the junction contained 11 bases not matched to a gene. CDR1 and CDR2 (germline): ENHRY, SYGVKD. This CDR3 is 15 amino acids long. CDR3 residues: CAISVIDRGMKGYTF. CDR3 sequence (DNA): TGTGCCATCAGTGTTATCGACAGGGGGATGAAGGGCTACACCTTC.

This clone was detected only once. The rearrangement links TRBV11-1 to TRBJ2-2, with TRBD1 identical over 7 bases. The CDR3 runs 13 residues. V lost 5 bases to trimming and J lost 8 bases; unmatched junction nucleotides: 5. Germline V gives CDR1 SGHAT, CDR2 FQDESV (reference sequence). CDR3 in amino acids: CASSPRQGGELFF. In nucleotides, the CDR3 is TGTGCCAGCAGCCCCAGACAGGGAGGGGAGCTGTTTTTT.

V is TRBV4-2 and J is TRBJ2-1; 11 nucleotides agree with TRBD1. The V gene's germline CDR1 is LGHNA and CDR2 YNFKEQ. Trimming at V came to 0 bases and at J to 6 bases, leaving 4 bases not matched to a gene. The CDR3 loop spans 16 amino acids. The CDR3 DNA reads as TGTGCCAGCAGCCAAGATTTGGGACAGGGGGGCAATGAGCAGTTCTTC. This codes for CASSQDLGQGGNEQFF.

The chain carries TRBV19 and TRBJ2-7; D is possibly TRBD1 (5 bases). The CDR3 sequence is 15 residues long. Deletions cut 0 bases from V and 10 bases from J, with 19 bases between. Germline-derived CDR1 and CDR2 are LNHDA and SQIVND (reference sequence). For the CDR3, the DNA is TGTGCCAGTAGTATAGAGGCCAGGGCCACCTCACAACAGTACTTC. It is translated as CASSIEARATSQQYF.

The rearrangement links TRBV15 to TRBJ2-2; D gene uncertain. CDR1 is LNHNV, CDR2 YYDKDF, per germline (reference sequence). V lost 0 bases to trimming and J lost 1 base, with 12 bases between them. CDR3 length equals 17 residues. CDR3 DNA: TGTGCCACCAGCAGAGATGAAAACAACGTGAACACCGGGGAGCTGTTTTTT. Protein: CATSRDENNVNTGELFF.

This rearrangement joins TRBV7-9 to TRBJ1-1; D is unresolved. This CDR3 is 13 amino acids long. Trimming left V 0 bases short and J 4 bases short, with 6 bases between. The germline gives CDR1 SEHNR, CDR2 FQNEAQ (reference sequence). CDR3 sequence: CASSLARGTEAFF. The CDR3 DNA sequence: TGTGCCAGCAGCTTAGCGCGGGGCACTGAAGCTTTCTTT.

The CDR3 sequence is CASSGGQVLNYGYTF. The CDR3 DNA sequence: TGTGCCAGCAGCGGGGGACAGGTCCTAAACTATGGCTACACCTTC. The chain carries TRBV5-4 and TRBJ1-2; 8 nucleotides align to TRBD1. There are 15 residues in the CDR3. The junction had 7 bases not matched to a gene; V was cut back by 4 bases and J by 2 bases. Germline CDR1 SGHNT, CDR2 YYREEE (reference sequence).

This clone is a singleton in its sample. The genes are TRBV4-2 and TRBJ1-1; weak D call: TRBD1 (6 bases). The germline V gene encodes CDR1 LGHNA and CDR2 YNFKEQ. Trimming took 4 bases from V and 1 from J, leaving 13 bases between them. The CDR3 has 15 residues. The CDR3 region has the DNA TGTGCCAGCAGCCCAACAGGGACTAAGAACACTGAAGCTTTCTTT. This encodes CASSPTGTKNTEAFF.